This T cell receptor beta chain was profiled in a study of blood T cell repertoires in COVID-19. Overall study: The United States, Italy and Spain were the sources of the acute and convalescent COVID-19 samples. T cells, B-cell-depleted T cells, or PBMCs provided the cDNA or gDNA that served as material.

From germline, CDR1 is MDHEN and CDR2 SYDVKM. This CDR3 region has 14 residues. V was clipped by 6 bases and J by 3 bases, with 15 bases between them. TCRdb's copy holds only in-frame clones and misses some; the assay was immunoSEQ multiplex PCR. The table records 20,000 or so clones, around 92% of them present only once. The receptor comes from a man in his 70s with active COVID-19. The chain couples TRBV28 to TRBJ2-7; D not certain. The specimen was peripheral blood. Here the CDR3 DNA reads TGTGCCAGCAGGGGCCAAACGTCCCTCTACGAGCAGTACTTC. Protein sequence: CASRGQTSLYEQYF.